The 5 T cell receptor beta chains presented below share a single source sample, sequenced in a study of T cell changes during pregnancy in multiple sclerosis. Clones were sequenced by immunoSEQ multiplex PCR, and TCRdb holds only the in-frame ones, with some missing. The sample carries 35,000 or so clones, around 89% recorded once. The sample in question was CD4+ T cells from peripheral blood mononuclear cells, obtained in the first trimester of pregnancy. Every receptor here comes from a female donor with multiple sclerosis, enrolled in a pregnancy study.

This clone showed up just once. CDR3 bases: TGCGCCAGCAGTTTCGTCGGCACGGGCGAGCAGTACTTC. Residues: CASSFVGTGEQYF. V is TRBV5-1 and J is TRBJ2-7; unclear D gene. V was cut by 5 bases and J by 6 bases, with 15 bases left in between. CDR3 size: 13 residues. CDR1 is SGHRS, CDR2 YFSETQ, per germline.

V is TRBV28 and J is TRBJ1-3; 9 nucleotides align to TRBD1. Germline CDR1 reads MDHEN; CDR2 reads SYDVKM. The V and J ends lost 5 bases and 8 bases, in that order; junction bases with no gene match: 13. CDR3 size: 16 residues. The CDR3 spells CASSGLGTGGRDTIYF. CDR3 DNA sequence: TGTGCCAGCAGTGGTTTGGGCACAGGGGGCCGAGACACCATATATTTT.

The chain combines TRBV2 with TRBJ2-2, with D possibly TRBD1 on 5 matching bases. This CDR3 is 16 amino acids long. V was shortened by 6 bases and J by 0 bases, with 14 bases between the two germline ends. Looked up from germline, CDR1 is SNHLY and CDR2 is FYNNEI. CDR3 in amino acids: CASRVDRYPNTGELFF. In DNA form, the CDR3 reads TGTGCCAGCAGGGTCGACAGATATCCGAACACCGGGGAGCTGTTTTTT.

The gene calls are TRBV28 and TRBJ2-5; a possible D gene is TRBD1 (6 bases). The V end was cut by 8 bases, the J end by 4 bases, with 20 bases between. The CDR3 totals 15 residues. In germline, CDR1 is MDHEN, CDR2 SYDVKM. The CDR3 spells CASAGRGTGLETQYF. The DNA of the CDR3 is TGTGCCAGCGCTGGACGGGGAACAGGGCTAGAGACCCAGTACTTC.

This rearrangement joins TRBV28 to TRBJ1-2; D possibly corresponds to TRBD1 (5 bases). Germline-derived CDR1 and CDR2 are MDHEN and SYDVKM. This CDR3 contains 14 residues. V was clipped by 4 bases and J by 5 bases, with 14 bases between them. This CDR3 reads CASSSPGRGYGYTF. The CDR3 DNA sequence: TGTGCCAGCAGTTCCCCGGGGCGGGGATATGGCTACACCTTC.